The 32 T cell receptor beta chains below all came from one sample that was sequenced in a study of blood T cell repertoires in COVID-19. Profiled with immunoSEQ multiplex PCR; TCRdb holds only in-frame clones, not every one. The data contain 55,000 to 80,000 clones, approximately 86% of them singletons. Sequenced sample: peripheral blood. All receptors derive from a human donor in a cohort sampled during active COVID-19.

The rearrangement uses TRBV30 and TRBJ2-5; possible D gene TRBD2, 5 bases. Germline V gene sequence: CDR1 GTSNPN, CDR2 SVGIG (reference sequence). The CDR3 totals 13 residues. V lost 0 bases to trimming and J lost 6 bases, with 11 bases between them. Here the CDR3 DNA reads TGTGCCTGGAGTGTACTGGGGAGTCAGACCCAGTACTTC. This sequence encodes CAWSVLGSQTQYF.

This clone was observed a handful of times. The rearrangement links TRBV20-1 to TRBJ2-5; D is unclear. Trimming stripped 4 bases from V and 10 bases from J, with 7 bases between. This CDR3 is built from 9 residues. The germline V gene has CDR1 DFQATT and CDR2 SNEGSKA (reference sequence). The CDR3 coding sequence is TGCAGTGCTATGACGGGCCAGTACTTC. It translates to CSAMTGQYF.

The rearrangement uses TRBV6-2 or TRBV6-3 and TRBJ2-6, with 8 bases matching TRBD1. CDR1 and CDR2 from the germline V gene are MNHEY and SVGEGT. V dropped 4 bases and J dropped 0; count of bases not matched to a gene: 17. The CDR3 covers 21 residues. CDR3 loop: CASSFQGAGTFGSSGANVLTF. The CDR3 DNA is TGTGCCAGCAGTTTTCAGGGGGCAGGGACGTTCGGGAGCTCTGGGGCCAACGTCCTGACTTTC.

The chain employs TRBV5-1 and TRBJ2-2; D may be TRBD2 (6 bases). The V end lost 5 bases, the J end lost 4 bases, and 9 bases lay between the germline ends. Per the germline V gene, CDR1 is SGHRS and CDR2 is YFSETQ. This CDR3 region has 13 residues. The CDR3 DNA reads as TGCGCCAGCAGGCAGGGAGGCACCGGGGAGCTGTTTTTT. Translation: CASRQGGTGELFF.

V usage is TRBV7-8 and J usage is TRBJ2-3, with 7 bases matching TRBD2. The germline V gene encodes CDR1 SGHVS and CDR2 FQNEAQ. The length of the CDR3 is 16 residues. With V trimmed by 5 bases and J by 3 bases, 11 bases remained unmatched. In nucleotides, the CDR3 is TGTGCCAGCAGCCCCCGGACTAGAAGGTTTACAGATACGCAGTATTTT. Its protein is CASSPRTRRFTDTQYF.

The chain couples TRBV5-1 to TRBJ2-7; D is perhaps TRBD2 (6 bases). Trimming shortened V by 0 bases and J by 3 bases, and 16 bases separated the two germline ends. The CDR3 covers 16 residues. Per the germline V gene, CDR1 is SGHRS and CDR2 is YFSETQ. The CDR3 sequence: CASSLALGTGDYEQYF. In nucleotides, the CDR3 is TGCGCCAGCAGCTTGGCCTTAGGGACGGGAGACTACGAGCAGTACTTC.

This clone showed up just once. The gene calls are TRBV4-3 and TRBJ2-5; 8 nucleotides align to TRBD2. V dropped 4 bases and J dropped 1; count of bases not matched to a gene: 5. This CDR3 has 15 amino acids. CDR1 and CDR2 from the germline V gene are LGHNA and YSLEER. CDR3 residues: CASSRKRGPQETQYF. The CDR3 coding sequence is TGCGCCAGCAGCCGCAAGCGGGGGCCCCAAGAGACCCAGTACTTC.

The chain joins TRBV10-3 to TRBJ2-7; D perhaps matches TRBD1 (5 bases). Trimming removed 8 bases from V and 6 bases from J, with 17 bases in between. Germline V CDR1 and CDR2: ENHRY, SYGVKD. The CDR3 contains 13 residues. The CDR3, as DNA: TGTGCCATCCAGGGTCTACTTTCCGGCGAGCAGTACTTC. This codes for CAIQGLLSGEQYF.

The J gene is TRBJ2-3, the V gene TRBV30, with D unresolved. Germline CDR1 reads GTSNPN; CDR2 reads SVGIG (reference sequence). CDR3 length: 13 amino acids. Trimming pared 0 bases from V and 3 bases from J, leaving 7 bases between. As DNA, the CDR3 is TGTGCCTGGAGTGTTGCAGGAACAGATACGCAGTATTTT. Its translation is CAWSVAGTDTQYF.

The chain recombines TRBV5-4 with TRBJ1-2; 8 nucleotides align to TRBD1. V trimming: 3 bases; J trimming: 4 bases; junction bases outside the gene matches: 5. The CDR3 has 14 residues. Looked up from germline, CDR1 is SGHNT and CDR2 is YYREEE (reference sequence). CDR3 DNA: TGTGCCAGCAGCTCGGACAGGGTCTCCTATGGCTACACCTTC. Encoded protein: CASSSDRVSYGYTF.

This chain links TRBV6-5 with TRBJ1-3; D not certain. Trimming stripped 2 bases from V and 3 bases from J, with 14 bases between. The germline V gene encodes CDR1 MNHEY and CDR2 SVGAGI. The length of the CDR3 is 16 residues. For the CDR3, the DNA is TGTGCCAGCAGTTACGGTCTGGGAGCGGATGGAAACACCATATATTTT. Translating it yields CASSYGLGADGNTIYF.

CDR3 DNA: TGCGCCAGCAGCTTGGTACAGGGAAACTACGAGCAGTACTTC. Translated, it gives CASSLVQGNYEQYF. This rearrangement joins TRBV5-1 to TRBJ2-7, with D possibly being TRBD1 (6 bases). Germline V gives CDR1 SGHRS, CDR2 YFSETQ. V dropped 0 bases and J dropped 3 bases, with 10 bases sitting between them. CDR3 size: 14 residues. Full variable domain (missing parts from reference TRBV5-1 and TRBJ2-7): KAGVTQTPRYLIKTRGQQVTLSCSPISGHRSVSWYQQTPGQGLQFLFEYFSETQRNKGNFPGRFSGRQFSNSRSEMNVSTLELGDSALYLCASSLVQGNYEQYFGPGTRLTVT.

The rearrangement links TRBV7-2 to TRBJ2-2; D may be TRBD2 (6 bases). CDR3 size: 16 residues. From germline, CDR1 is SGHTA and CDR2 FQGNSA. V lost 5 bases to trimming and J lost 4 bases, with 17 bases between them. CDR3 sequence: CASSARLVTSTGELFF. As DNA, the CDR3 is TGTGCCAGCAGCGCCAGACTAGTCACGAGCACCGGGGAGCTGTTTTTT.

The rearrangement joins TRBV18 to TRBJ1-1, with unresolved D. Trimming shortened V by 2 bases and J by 1 base, and 8 bases separated the two germline ends. The CDR3 loop spans 14 amino acids. Germline V gene data show CDR1 as KGHSH and CDR2 as LQKENI. The CDR3 loop is CASSPGSGNTEAFF. In DNA, the CDR3 is TGTGCCAGCTCACCAGGTTCAGGGAACACTGAAGCTTTCTTT.

This clone was counted between two and nine times. V is TRBV11-3 and J is TRBJ1-1; D is perhaps TRBD1 (5 bases). V was clipped by 3 bases and J by 7 bases, with 12 bases between them. Germline-derived CDR1 and CDR2 are SGHNT and YENEEA. The CDR3 spans 13 residues. CDR3 DNA: TGTGCCAGCAGCTTTCAGGGCGGCGGTGAAGCTTTCTTT. Its protein product is CASSFQGGGEAFF.

V gene TRBV28 combines with J gene TRBJ1-1, with D unclear. The ends were cut back, 3 bases at V and 4 bases at J, with 15 bases in the middle. CDR1 MDHEN and CDR2 SYDVKM come from the germline V gene. The CDR3 has 15 residues. The CDR3 DNA follows: TGTGCCAGCAGTTTTGTTAGGTCAAGAGGCACTGAAGCTTTCTTT. The encoded protein is CASSFVRSRGTEAFF.

This clone has more than one count but fewer than ten. The same CDR3 also results from other DNA sequences found in this sample. V gene TRBV5-1 combines with J gene TRBJ2-5; the match to TRBD1 covers 9 bases. This CDR3 is built from 13 residues. Germline-derived CDR1 and CDR2 are SGHRS and YFSETQ. Trimming at V came to 3 bases and at J to 4 bases, leaving 1 base not matched to a gene. The CDR3, as DNA: TGCGCCAGCAGCTCGGGACAGGGAGAGACCCAGTACTTC. It is translated as CASSSGQGETQYF.

V is TRBV15 and J is TRBJ2-3; no definite D call. This CDR3 is 15 amino acids long. Germline CDR1 and CDR2: LNHNV and YYDKDF (reference sequence). The V end lost 1 base, the J end lost 2 bases, and 10 bases lay between the germline ends. In nucleotides, the CDR3 is TGTGCCACCAGCAGAGTAGCAAGGTCCACAGATACGCAGTATTTT. Translated, it gives CATSRVARSTDTQYF.

The chain joins TRBV25-1 to TRBJ2-5, with TRBD1 identical over 9 bases. The CDR3 has 14 residues. CDR1 is MGHDK, CDR2 SYGVNS, per germline. Losses at the gene ends were 4 bases for V and 5 bases for J; bases not matched to a gene: 5. DNA for the CDR3: TGTGCCAGCAGTGCCACAGGGGGCCTGGAGACCCAGTACTTC. Amino acid sequence: CASSATGGLETQYF.

The chain has TRBV28 and TRBJ1-5, with D maybe TRBD1 (5 bases). CDR1 and CDR2 (germline): MDHEN, SYDVKM. Trimming shortened V by 4 bases and J by 4 bases, and 11 bases separated the two germline ends. This CDR3 region has 14 residues. The CDR3 reads CASSSQGSNQPQHF. As DNA, the CDR3 is TGTGCCAGCAGTTCCCAGGGCTCTAATCAGCCCCAGCATTTT.

The rearrangement joins TRBV28 to TRBJ1-1, with TRBD1 identical over 10 bases. V gave up 7 bases and J gave up 2 bases; unmatched junction bases: 4. Germline CDR1 and CDR2: MDHEN and SYDVKM. CDR3 length: 14 residues. CDR3 nucleotides: TGTGCCAGCATAGGACAGGGGGGAAACACTGAAGCTTTCTTT. Amino acid sequence: CASIGQGGNTEAFF.

The gene calls are TRBV4-2 and TRBJ1-3; 8 bases fit TRBD1. CDR3 length: 15 residues. The V segment lost 5 bases and the J segment 0 bases; nucleotides outside the gene matches: 3. Per the germline V gene, CDR1 is LGHNA and CDR2 is YNFKEQ. This CDR3 is CASSEGQGSGNTIYF. The CDR3 DNA reads TGTGCCAGCAGCGAAGGACAGGGCTCTGGAAACACCATATATTTT.

The genes are TRBV11-2 and TRBJ2-5; 11 bases align to TRBD2. The CDR3 length is 16 residues. Looked up from germline, CDR1 is SGHAT and CDR2 is FQNNGV. The ends lost 1 base at V and 4 bases at J; junction bases unmatched: 5. CDR3 DNA: TGTGCCAGCAGCTTAGGTAGCGGGGGGGCGAGAGAGACCCAGTACTTC. Translation: CASSLGSGGARETQYF. Complete variable domain (other parts from reference TRBV11-2 and TRBJ2-5): EAGVAQSPRYKIIEKRQSVAFWCNPISGHATLYWYQQILGQGPKLLIQFQNNGVVDDSQLPKDRFSAERLKGVDSTLKIQPAKLEDSAVYLCASSLGSGGARETQYFGPGTRLLVL.

The CDR3 bases are TGTGCCAGCAGCCCCCTCCGGGGTTCTCACACTGAAGCTTTCTTT. It codes for CASSPLRGSHTEAFF. The V and J genes are TRBV11-2 and TRBJ1-1, with D uncertain. Germline CDR1 and CDR2: SGHAT and FQNNGV. The CDR3 runs to 15 residues. Trimming took 5 bases from V and 3 from J, leaving 16 bases between them.

V gene TRBV5-6 combines with J gene TRBJ2-7, with 7 bases matching TRBD2. The J segment lost 2 bases and the V segment lost 0 bases, leaving 2 bases of the junction unmatched. Per germline, CDR1 SGHDT and CDR2 YYEEEE. The CDR3 has 14 residues. CDR3 bases: TGTGCCAGCAGCTTGGTGGGGGGGACCTACGAGCAGTACTTC. Amino acids: CASSLVGGTYEQYF. Complete variable domain (other parts from reference TRBV5-6 and TRBJ2-7): DAGVTQSPTHLIKTRGQQVTLRCSPKSGHDTVSWYQQALGQGPQFIFQYYEEEERQRGNFPDRFSGHQFPNYSSELNVNALLLGDSALYLCASSLVGGTYEQYFGPGTRLTVT.

This clone showed up just once. This chain connects TRBV7-9 to TRBJ2-7, with 9 bases that match TRBD1. V was clipped by 3 bases and J by 6 bases; unmatched bases: 9. From germline, CDR1 is SEHNR and CDR2 FQNEAQ (reference sequence). The CDR3 covers 15 residues. CDR3 DNA sequence: TGTGCCAGCAGCTTTACACAGGGGGCGATGGGCGAGCAGTACTTC. Protein: CASSFTQGAMGEQYF.

This clone has only a few counts. The J gene is TRBJ2-3, the V gene TRBV2; 7 bases are shared with TRBD2. CDR3 length: 13 amino acids. Germline V CDR1 and CDR2: SNHLY, FYNNEI. With 8 bases clipped from V and 9 bases from J, the junction kept 11 bases outside the gene matches. The CDR3 sequence is CASVDGGRGTQYF. In DNA form, the CDR3 reads TGTGCCAGCGTGGACGGGGGGAGAGGCACGCAGTATTTT.

The J gene is TRBJ1-6, the V gene TRBV15; TRBD1 matches at 9 bases. CDR3 length: 14 residues. Germline values: CDR1 LNHNV, CDR2 YYDKDF (reference sequence). The J segment lost 8 bases and the V segment lost 3 bases, leaving 2 bases of the junction unmatched. The CDR3 here is CATSSGTGYSPLHF. The DNA of the CDR3 is TGTGCCACCAGCAGCGGGACAGGGTATTCACCCCTCCACTTT.

The chain links TRBV6-1 to TRBJ2-7; TRBD1 might be the D (6 bases). Germline CDR1 MNHNS, CDR2 SASEGT. V was pared by 3 bases and J by 0 bases, with 9 bases between. The CDR3 contains 14 residues. The CDR3 DNA follows: TGTGCCAGCAGTGACAGGGGTACCTCCTACGAGCAGTACTTC. Encoded protein: CASSDRGTSYEQYF.

The chain carries TRBV25-1 and TRBJ2-7; tentatively, D is TRBD1 (5 bases). Trimming took 4 bases from V and 4 from J, leaving 11 bases between them. Per germline, CDR1 MGHDK and CDR2 SYGVNS. CDR3 length equals 13 residues. CDR3 DNA: TGTGCCAGCAGTGGGGCAGGGCGGTACGAGCAGTACTTC. Translated: CASSGAGRYEQYF.

V usage is TRBV7-9 and J usage is TRBJ1-3; TRBD1 matches 12 bases. The CDR3 has 16 residues. The germline V gene encodes CDR1 SEHNR and CDR2 FQNEAQ (reference sequence). Trimming at V came to 5 bases and at J to 7 bases, leaving 9 bases not matched to a gene. The CDR3 DNA sequence: TGTGCCAGCAGCCCATTAACGGGACAGGGGGCGAACACCATATATTTT. This codes for CASSPLTGQGANTIYF. Filled out from reference TRBV7-9 and TRBJ1-3, the complete variable domain reads DTGVSQNPRHKITKRGQNVTFRCDPISEHNRLYWYRQTLGQGPEFLTYFQNEAQLEKSRLLSDRFSAERPKGSFSTLEIQRTEQGDSAMYLCASSPLTGQGANTIYFGEGSWLTVV.

This chain connects TRBV5-1 to TRBJ2-1, with D possibly matching TRBD2 (9 bases). V was shortened by 4 bases and J by 6 bases, with 29 bases between the two germline ends. The germline V gene encodes CDR1 SGHRS and CDR2 YFSETQ. The CDR3 runs 19 residues. CDR3 nucleotides: TGCGCCAGCAGCGGGGACAGGAGCGGGGGGTGGAACCCTGGCAATGAGCAGTTCTTC. This translates into CASSGDRSGGWNPGNEQFF.